This T cell receptor (beta chain) originates from a study of control samples from healthy donors and cancer patients. Generated by immunoSEQ multiplex PCR, the TCRdb table keeps only in-frame clones and is missing some. The sample includes fewer than 200,000 clones, 93% of them seen just once. J gave up 0 bases and V 2 bases, and 2 bases lay outside the gene matches. The CDR3 covers 15 residues. Germline V gene lookup returns CDR1 SGHNT and CDR2 YYREEE (reference sequence). The chain combines TRBV5-4 with TRBJ2-1, with 7 bases identical to TRBD2. The TCR sequence derives from a woman aged 55 to 70 in good health. The specimen was blood. CDR3 coding DNA: TGTGCCAGCAGCTTTGGGGGGGGCTCCTACAATGAGCAGTTCTTC. Translated: CASSFGGGSYNEQFF. The full variable domain, in which reference TRBV5-4 and TRBJ2-1 provide the parts outside the CDR3, is ETGVTQSPTHLIKTRGQQVTLRCSSQSGHNTVSWYQQALGQGPQFIFQYYREEENGRGNFPPRFSGLQFPNYSSELNVNALELDDSALYLCASSFGGGSYNEQFFGPGTRLTVL.